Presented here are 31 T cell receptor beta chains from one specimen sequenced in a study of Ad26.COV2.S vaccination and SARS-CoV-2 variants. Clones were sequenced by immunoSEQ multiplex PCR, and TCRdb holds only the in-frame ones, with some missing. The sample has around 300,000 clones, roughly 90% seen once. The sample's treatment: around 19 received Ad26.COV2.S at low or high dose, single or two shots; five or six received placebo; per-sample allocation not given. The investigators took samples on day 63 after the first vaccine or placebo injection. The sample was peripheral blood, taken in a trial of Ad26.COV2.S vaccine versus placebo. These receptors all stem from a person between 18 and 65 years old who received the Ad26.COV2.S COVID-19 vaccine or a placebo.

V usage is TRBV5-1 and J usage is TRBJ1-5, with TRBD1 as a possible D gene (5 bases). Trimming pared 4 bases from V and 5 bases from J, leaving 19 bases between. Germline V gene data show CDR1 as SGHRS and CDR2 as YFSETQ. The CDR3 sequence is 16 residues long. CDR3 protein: CASSLTGQRGDQPQHF. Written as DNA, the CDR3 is TGCGCCAGCAGCCTCACGGGTCAACGGGGGGATCAGCCCCAGCATTTT.

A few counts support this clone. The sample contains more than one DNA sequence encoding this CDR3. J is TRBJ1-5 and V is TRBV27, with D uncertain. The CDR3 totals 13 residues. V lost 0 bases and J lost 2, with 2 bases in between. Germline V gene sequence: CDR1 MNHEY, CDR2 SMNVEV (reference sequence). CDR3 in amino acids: CASSLSGNQPQHF. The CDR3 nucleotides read TGTGCCAGCAGTTTATCTGGCAATCAGCCCCAGCATTTT.

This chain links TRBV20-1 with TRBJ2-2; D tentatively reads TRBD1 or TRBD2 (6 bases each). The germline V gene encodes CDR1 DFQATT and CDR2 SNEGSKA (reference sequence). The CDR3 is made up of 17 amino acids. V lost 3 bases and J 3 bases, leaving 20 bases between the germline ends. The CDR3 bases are TGCAGTGCTAGTAAGGGACACCTTAGCGGTTACACCGGGGAGCTGTTTTTT. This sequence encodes CSASKGHLSGYTGELFF.

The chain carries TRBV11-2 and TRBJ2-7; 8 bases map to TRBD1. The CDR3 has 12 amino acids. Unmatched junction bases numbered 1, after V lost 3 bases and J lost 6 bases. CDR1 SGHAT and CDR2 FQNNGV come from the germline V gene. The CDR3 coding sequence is TGTGCCAGCAGCTTTCAGGGGGCCGAGCAGTACTTC. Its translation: CASSFQGAEQYF.

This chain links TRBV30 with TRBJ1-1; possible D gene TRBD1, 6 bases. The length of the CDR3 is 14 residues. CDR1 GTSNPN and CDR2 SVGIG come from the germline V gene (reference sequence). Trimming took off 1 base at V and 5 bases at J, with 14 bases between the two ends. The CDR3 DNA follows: TGTGCCTGGAGTGCCACAGGGCTGGGGACTGAAGCTTTCTTT. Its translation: CAWSATGLGTEAFF. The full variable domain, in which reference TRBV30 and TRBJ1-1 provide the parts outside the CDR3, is SQTIHQWPATLVQPVGSPLSLECTVEGTSNPNLYWYRQAAGRGLQLLFYSVGIGQISSEVPQNLSASRPQDRQFILSSKKLLLSDSGFYLCAWSATGLGTEAFFGQGTRLTVV.

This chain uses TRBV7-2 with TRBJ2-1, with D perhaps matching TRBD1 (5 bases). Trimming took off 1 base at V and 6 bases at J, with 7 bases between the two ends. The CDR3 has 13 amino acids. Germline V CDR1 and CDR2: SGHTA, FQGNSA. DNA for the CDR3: TGTGCCAGCAGCTTAGGACAGATCAATGAGCAGTTCTTC. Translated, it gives CASSLGQINEQFF.

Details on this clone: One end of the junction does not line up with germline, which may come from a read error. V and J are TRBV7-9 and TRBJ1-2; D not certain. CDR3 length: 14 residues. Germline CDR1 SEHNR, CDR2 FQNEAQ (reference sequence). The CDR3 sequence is CASIDLTDGLMSGF. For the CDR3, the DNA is TGTGCCAGCATCGACCTAACGGACGGTCTGATGAGCGGGTTC.

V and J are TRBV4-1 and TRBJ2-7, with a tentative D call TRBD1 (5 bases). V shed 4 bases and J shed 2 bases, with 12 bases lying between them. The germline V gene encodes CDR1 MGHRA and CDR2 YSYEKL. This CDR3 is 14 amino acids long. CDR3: CASSLGQITYEQYF. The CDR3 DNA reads TGCGCCAGCAGCCTCGGACAAATTACCTACGAGCAGTACTTC.

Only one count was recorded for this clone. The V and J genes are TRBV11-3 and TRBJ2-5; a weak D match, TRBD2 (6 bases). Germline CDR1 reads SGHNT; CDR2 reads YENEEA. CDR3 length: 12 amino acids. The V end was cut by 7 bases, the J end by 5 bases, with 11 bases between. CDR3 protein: CASTGSGETQYF. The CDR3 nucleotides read TGTGCCAGCACCGGGAGTGGGGAGACCCAGTACTTC.

This CDR3 reads CASSLEGLAQEQFF. Here the CDR3 DNA reads TGTGCCAGCAGCTTAGAGGGACTAGCTCAGGAGCAGTTCTTC. The chain couples TRBV7-2 to TRBJ2-1; TRBD2 matches 9 bases. With V trimmed by 1 base and J by 10 bases, 5 bases remained unmatched. The V gene's germline CDR1 is SGHTA and CDR2 FQGNSA. The CDR3 contains 14 residues.

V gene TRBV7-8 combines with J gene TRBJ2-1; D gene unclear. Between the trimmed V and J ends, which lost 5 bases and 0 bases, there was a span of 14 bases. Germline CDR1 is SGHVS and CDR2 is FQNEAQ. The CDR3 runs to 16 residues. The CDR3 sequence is CASSPSSAYSYNEQFF. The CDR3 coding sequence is TGTGCCAGCAGCCCGTCATCAGCCTACTCCTACAATGAGCAGTTCTTC.

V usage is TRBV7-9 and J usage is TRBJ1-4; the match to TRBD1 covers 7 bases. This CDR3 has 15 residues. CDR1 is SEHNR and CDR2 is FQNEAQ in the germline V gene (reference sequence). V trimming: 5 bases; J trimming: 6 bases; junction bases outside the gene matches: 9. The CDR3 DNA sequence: TGTGCCAGCAGCCGAAGACCAGGGGGGTATGAAAAACTGTTTTTT. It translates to CASSRRPGGYEKLFF.

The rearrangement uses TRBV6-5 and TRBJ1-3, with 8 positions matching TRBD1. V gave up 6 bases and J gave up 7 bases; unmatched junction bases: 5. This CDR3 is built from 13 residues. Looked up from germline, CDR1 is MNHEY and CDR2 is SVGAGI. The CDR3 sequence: CASSLDRANTIYF. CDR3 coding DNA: TGTGCCAGCAGCCTGGACAGGGCCAACACCATATATTTT.

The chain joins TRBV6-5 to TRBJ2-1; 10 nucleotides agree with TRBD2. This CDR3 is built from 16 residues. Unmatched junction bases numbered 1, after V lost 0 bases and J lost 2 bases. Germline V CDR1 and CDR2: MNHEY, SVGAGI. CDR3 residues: CASSYSLAGAYNEQFF. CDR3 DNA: TGTGCCAGCAGTTACTCCCTAGCGGGGGCCTACAATGAGCAGTTCTTC.

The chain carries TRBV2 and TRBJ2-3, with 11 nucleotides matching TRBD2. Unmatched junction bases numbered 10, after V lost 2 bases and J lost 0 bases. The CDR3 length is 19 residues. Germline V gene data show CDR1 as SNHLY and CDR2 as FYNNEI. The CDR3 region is CASSELTSGTPTSTDTQYF. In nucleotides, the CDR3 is TGTGCCAGCAGTGAACTGACTAGCGGGACCCCTACTAGCACAGATACGCAGTATTTT.

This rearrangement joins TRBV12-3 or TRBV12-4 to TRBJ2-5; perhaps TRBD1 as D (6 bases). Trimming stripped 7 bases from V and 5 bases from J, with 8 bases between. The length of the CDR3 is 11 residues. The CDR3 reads CASTQGETQYF. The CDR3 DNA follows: TGTGCCAGCACTCAGGGGGAGACCCAGTACTTC.

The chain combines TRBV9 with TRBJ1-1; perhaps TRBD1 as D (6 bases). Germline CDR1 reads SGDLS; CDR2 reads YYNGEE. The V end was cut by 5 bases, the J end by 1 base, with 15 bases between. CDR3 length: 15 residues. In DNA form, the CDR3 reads TGTGCCAGCAGTCGCCTGGGACACTCGAACACTGAAGCTTTCTTT. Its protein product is CASSRLGHSNTEAFF.

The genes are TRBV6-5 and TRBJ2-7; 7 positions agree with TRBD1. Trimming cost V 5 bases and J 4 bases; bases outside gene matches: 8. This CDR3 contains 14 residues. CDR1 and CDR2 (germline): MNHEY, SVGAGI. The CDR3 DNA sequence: TGTGCCAGCAGTCCAGACAGGGTGCAATACGAGCAGTACGTC. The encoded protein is CASSPDRVQYEQYV.

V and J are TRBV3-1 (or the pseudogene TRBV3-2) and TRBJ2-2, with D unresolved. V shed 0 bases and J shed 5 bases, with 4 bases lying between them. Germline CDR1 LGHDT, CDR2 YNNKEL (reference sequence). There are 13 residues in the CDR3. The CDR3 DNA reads TGTGCCAGCAGCCAAGAAATAACCGGGGAGCTGTTTTTT. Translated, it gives CASSQEITGELFF.

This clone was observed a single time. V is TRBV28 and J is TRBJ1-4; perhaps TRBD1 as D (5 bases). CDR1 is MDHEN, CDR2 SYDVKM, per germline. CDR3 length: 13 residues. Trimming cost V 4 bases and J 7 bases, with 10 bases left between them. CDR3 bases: TGTGCCAGCAGTTCGGGGGATGCTGAAAAACTGTTTTTT. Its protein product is CASSSGDAEKLFF.

This CDR3 is CASSLSLQGVIYDYGYTF. In nucleotides, the CDR3 is TGTGCCAGCAGTTTATCCCTCCAGGGGGTAATATACGACTATGGCTACACCTTC. The V and J genes are TRBV28 and TRBJ1-2; 7 bases line up with TRBD1. CDR1 and CDR2 from the germline V gene are MDHEN and SYDVKM. The CDR3 extends over 18 amino acids. J was trimmed by 3 bases and V by 1 base; bases with no gene match: 14.

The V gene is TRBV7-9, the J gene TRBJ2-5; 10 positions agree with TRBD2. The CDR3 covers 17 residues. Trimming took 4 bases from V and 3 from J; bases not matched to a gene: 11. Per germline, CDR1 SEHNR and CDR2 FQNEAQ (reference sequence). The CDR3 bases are TGTGCCAGCAGCTCCTTTGGACTAGCGGTTAAAAAAGAGACCCAGTACTTC. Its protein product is CASSSFGLAVKKETQYF.

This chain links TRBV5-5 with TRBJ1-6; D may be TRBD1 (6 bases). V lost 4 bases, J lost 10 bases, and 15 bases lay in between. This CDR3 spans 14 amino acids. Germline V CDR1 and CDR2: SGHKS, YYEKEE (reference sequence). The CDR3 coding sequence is TGTGCCAGCAGCCACCCAGGGGACGGCTCACCCCTCCACTTT. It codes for CASSHPGDGSPLHF.

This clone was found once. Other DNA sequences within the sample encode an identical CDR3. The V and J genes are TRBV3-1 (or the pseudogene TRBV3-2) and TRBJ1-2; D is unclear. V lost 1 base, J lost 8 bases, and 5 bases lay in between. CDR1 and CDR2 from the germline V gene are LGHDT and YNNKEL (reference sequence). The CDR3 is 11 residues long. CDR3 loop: CASSQVGGYTF. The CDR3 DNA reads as TGTGCCAGCAGCCAAGTAGGGGGCTACACCTTC.

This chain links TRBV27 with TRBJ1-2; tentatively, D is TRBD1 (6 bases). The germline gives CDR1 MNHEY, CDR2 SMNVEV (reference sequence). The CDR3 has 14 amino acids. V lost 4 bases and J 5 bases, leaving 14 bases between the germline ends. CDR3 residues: CASSSYLQGYGYTF. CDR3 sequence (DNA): TGTGCCAGCAGTTCTTACTTACAGGGATATGGCTACACCTTC.

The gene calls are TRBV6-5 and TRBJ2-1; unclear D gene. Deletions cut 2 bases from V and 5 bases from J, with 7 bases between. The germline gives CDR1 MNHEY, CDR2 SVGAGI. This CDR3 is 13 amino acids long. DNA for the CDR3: TGTGCCAGCAGTTACAACAGAGACAATGAGCAGTTCTTC. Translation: CASSYNRDNEQFF.

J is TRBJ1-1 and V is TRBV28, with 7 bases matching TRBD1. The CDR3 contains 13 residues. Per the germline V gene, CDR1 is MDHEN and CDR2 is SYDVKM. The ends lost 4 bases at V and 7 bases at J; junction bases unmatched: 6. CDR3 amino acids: CASSSRDRYEAFF. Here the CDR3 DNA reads TGTGCCAGCAGTTCCCGGGACAGATATGAAGCTTTCTTT.

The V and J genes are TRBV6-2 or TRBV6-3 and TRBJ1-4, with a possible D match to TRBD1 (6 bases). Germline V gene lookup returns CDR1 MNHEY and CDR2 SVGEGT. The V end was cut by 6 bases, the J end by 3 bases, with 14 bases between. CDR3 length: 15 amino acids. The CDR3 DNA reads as TGTGCCAGCAGCGCCGTTCGACAGGCTAATGAAAAACTGTTTTTT. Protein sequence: CASSAVRQANEKLFF.

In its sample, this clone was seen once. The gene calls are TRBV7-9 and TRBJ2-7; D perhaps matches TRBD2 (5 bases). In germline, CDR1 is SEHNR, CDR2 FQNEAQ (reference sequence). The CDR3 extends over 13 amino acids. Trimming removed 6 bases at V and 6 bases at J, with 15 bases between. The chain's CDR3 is CASRVGVTGEQYF. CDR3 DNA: TGTGCCAGCAGGGTGGGAGTCACGGGCGAGCAGTACTTC.

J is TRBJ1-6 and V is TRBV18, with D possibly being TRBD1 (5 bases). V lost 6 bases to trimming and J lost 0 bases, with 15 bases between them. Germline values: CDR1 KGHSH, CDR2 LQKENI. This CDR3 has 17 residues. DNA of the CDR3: TGTGCCAGCTCTCCGTTGCAGGGTTACTCCTATAATTCACCCCTCCACTTT. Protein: CASSPLQGYSYNSPLHF.

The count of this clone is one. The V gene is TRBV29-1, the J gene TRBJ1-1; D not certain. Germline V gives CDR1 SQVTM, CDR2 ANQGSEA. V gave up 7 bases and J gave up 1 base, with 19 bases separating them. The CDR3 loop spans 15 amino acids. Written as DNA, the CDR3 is TGCAGCGCTCCCCCTCTCGCCTCAGGGAACACTGAAGCTTTCTTT. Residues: CSAPPLASGNTEAFF. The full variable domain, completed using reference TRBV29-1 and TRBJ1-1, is SAVISQKPSRDICQRGTSLTIQCQVDSQVTMMFWYRQQPGQSLTLIATANQGSEATYESGFVIDKFPISRPNLTFSTLTVSNMSPEDSSIYLCSAPPLASGNTEAFFGQGTRLTVV.